The T cell receptor beta chain described here comes from a study of cytomegalovirus exposure and HLA in healthy donors. Study-level findings and limits: Three CMV-associated chains proved CMV antigen-specific in vitro.

A remark on this clone: Its antigen remains unknown.

60 Vbeta and 13 Jbeta primers were used in PCR. Sequencing was performed with immunoSEQ multiplex PCR; in TCRdb, only in-frame clones are kept and a portion is missing. Here the sample spans about 160,000 clones, around 85% being singletons. The sequenced material came from PBMCs. This TCR was recovered from a middle-aged man in good health and CMV-seronegative.

The CDR3 DNA reads TGTGCCAGCAGCTTACCCAGGGGCTATAATTCACCCCTCCACTTT. The encoded protein is CASSLPRGYNSPLHF. The chain recombines TRBV7-2 with TRBJ1-6, with D perhaps TRBD1 (6 bases). The germline V gene has CDR1 SGHTA and CDR2 FQGNSA. This CDR3 comprises 15 residues. Between the trimmed V and J ends, which lost 2 bases and 3 bases, there was a span of 8 bases.